The source of this TCR beta chain is a study of T-cell reconstitution after alpha-beta-depleted transplantation in children. This CDR3 is built from 16 residues. Per germline, CDR1 LNHNV and CDR2 YYDKDF (reference sequence). V was shortened by 1 base and J by 1 base, with 11 bases between the two germline ends. Preparation of the TCRbeta library involved a method that used unique molecular identifiers. Via MiXCR, TCRdb re-called the PCR reads, giving one row per CDR3 protein. The repertoire consists of 360,000 or so distinct CDR3 sequences, with roughly 21% occurring once and the leading ten covering less than 4.5%. This clonotype was found a few times.

The sample in question was PBMCs from the stem cell graft donor, obtained from the stem cell graft. The genes are TRBV15 and TRBJ1-3, with D maybe TRBD1 (6 bases). This clonotype was sampled from a human donor who donated a stem cell graft to a child with acute myeloid leukemia. In DNA, the CDR3 is TGTGCCACCAGCAGAGCTTCAACAGGGTCTGGAAACACCATATATTTT. Its protein product is CATSRASTGSGNTIYF. Looking up the rest from reference TRBV15 and TRBJ1-3 gives the full variable domain: DAMVIQNPRYQVTQFGKPVTLSCSQTLNHNVMYWYQQKSSQAPKLLFHYYDKDFNNEADTPDNFQSRRPNTSFCFLDIRSPGLGDTAMYLCATSRASTGSGNTIYFGEGSWLTVV.